This TCR beta chain derives from a study of identical twins. Study conclusions and caveats: Weaker excess twin sharing was seen among beta out-of-frame sequences.

This clonotype was observed at least ten times. Its target is not known. Unique molecular identifiers were present on the cDNA, which also gained a universal primer site by template switching. From the 5' RACE reads, TCRdb called clonotypes with MiXCR, one entry per CDR3 protein. The table has roughly 350,000 distinct CDR3 sequences, 7% to 9.5% seen once; the top ten hold approximately 8.9%. This CDR3 is built from 13 residues. Trimming left V 2 bases short and J 6 bases short, with 10 bases between. The germline gives CDR1 LNHDA, CDR2 SQIVND (reference sequence). This clonotype was obtained from a woman aged 45-60 years in good health. This chain connects TRBV19 to TRBJ1-1; tentatively, D is TRBD1 (5 bases). Material for sequencing was naive T cells sorted from blood. Written as DNA, the CDR3 is TGTGCCAGTAGTATAACCAGGGAGGCTGAAGCTTTCTTT. This translates into CASSITREAEAFF.